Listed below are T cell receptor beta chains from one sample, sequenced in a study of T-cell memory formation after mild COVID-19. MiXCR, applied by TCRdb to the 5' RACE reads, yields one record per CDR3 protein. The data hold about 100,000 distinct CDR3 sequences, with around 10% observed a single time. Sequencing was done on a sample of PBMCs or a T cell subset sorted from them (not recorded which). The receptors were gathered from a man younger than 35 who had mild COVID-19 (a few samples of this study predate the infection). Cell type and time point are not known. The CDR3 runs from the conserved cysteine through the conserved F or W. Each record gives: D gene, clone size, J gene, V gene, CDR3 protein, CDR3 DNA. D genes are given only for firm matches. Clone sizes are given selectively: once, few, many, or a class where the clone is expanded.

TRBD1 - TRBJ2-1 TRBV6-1 CASRNAGDSQGEQFF TGTGCCAGCCGTAACGCAGGGGACAGCCAAGGTGAGCAGTTCTTC
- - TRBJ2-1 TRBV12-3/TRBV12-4 CASSPFPGTPYDEQFF TGTGCCAGCAGTCCTTTCCCCGGGACCCCTTACGATGAGCAGTTCTTC
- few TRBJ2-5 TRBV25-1 CASLGGGTQYF TGTGCCAGCCTCGGGGGCGGGACCCAGTACTTC
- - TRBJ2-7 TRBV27 CASSLHPSYYEQYF TGTGCCAGCAGTTTACATCCGAGCTACTACGAGCAGTACTTC
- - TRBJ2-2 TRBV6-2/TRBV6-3 CASGPWGPGELFF TGTGCCAGCGGCCCCTGGGGCCCCGGGGAGCTGTTTTTT
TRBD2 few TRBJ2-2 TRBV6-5 CASSYRGVGNTGELFF TGTGCCAGCAGTTACCGGGGGGTGGGGAACACCGGGGAGCTGTTTTTT
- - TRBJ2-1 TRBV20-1 CSAPSGPDYNEQFF TGCAGTGCTCCCTCGGGGCCTGACTACAATGAGCAGTTCTTC
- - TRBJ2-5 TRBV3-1 CASSQDAAEETQYF TGTGCCAGCAGCCAAGATGCGGCCGAAGAGACCCAGTACTTC
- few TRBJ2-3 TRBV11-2 CASSPVGGWDTQYF TGTGCCAGCAGCCCCGTAGGAGGGTGGGATACGCAGTATTTT
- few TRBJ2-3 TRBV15 CATSRDRGSTDTQYF TGTGCCACCAGCAGAGATCGTGGGAGCACAGATACGCAGTATTTT
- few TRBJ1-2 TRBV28 CASRGDLYYGYTF TGTGCCAGCAGGGGCGACCTATACTATGGCTACACCTTC
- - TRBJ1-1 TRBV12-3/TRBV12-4 CASSFGRWEAFF TGTGCCAGCAGTTTTGGGAGGTGGGAAGCTTTCTTT
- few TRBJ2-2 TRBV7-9 CASSLRAWELFF TGTGCCAGCAGCTTACGAGCATGGGAGCTGTTTTTT
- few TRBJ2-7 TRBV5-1 CASSLWDPYEQYF TGCGCCAGCAGCTTGTGGGACCCCTACGAGCAGTACTTC
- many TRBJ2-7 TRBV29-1 CSVSQNYEQYF TGCAGCGTTAGTCAGAACTACGAGCAGTACTTC